One T cell receptor (beta chain) is described in this entry. The data were taken from a study of T cell responses to AZD1222 COVID-19 vaccine. CDR1 MNHEY and CDR2 SVGAGI come from the germline V gene. Losses at the gene ends were 7 bases for V and 10 bases for J; bases not matched to a gene: 8. The CDR3 is 14 amino acids. Sequencing was performed with immunoSEQ multiplex PCR; in TCRdb, only in-frame clones are kept and a portion is missing. The table lists over 150,000 clones, roughly nine tenths of them singletons. This chain links TRBV6-5 with TRBJ1-6, with 9 nucleotides matching TRBD1. Sequencing was performed on peripheral blood, taken on day 0 of AZD1222 vaccination. The source is an adult in good health. The CDR3 reads CASNRDRVISPLHF. In nucleotides, the CDR3 is TGTGCCAGCAACCGGGACAGGGTGATATCACCCCTCCACTTT.